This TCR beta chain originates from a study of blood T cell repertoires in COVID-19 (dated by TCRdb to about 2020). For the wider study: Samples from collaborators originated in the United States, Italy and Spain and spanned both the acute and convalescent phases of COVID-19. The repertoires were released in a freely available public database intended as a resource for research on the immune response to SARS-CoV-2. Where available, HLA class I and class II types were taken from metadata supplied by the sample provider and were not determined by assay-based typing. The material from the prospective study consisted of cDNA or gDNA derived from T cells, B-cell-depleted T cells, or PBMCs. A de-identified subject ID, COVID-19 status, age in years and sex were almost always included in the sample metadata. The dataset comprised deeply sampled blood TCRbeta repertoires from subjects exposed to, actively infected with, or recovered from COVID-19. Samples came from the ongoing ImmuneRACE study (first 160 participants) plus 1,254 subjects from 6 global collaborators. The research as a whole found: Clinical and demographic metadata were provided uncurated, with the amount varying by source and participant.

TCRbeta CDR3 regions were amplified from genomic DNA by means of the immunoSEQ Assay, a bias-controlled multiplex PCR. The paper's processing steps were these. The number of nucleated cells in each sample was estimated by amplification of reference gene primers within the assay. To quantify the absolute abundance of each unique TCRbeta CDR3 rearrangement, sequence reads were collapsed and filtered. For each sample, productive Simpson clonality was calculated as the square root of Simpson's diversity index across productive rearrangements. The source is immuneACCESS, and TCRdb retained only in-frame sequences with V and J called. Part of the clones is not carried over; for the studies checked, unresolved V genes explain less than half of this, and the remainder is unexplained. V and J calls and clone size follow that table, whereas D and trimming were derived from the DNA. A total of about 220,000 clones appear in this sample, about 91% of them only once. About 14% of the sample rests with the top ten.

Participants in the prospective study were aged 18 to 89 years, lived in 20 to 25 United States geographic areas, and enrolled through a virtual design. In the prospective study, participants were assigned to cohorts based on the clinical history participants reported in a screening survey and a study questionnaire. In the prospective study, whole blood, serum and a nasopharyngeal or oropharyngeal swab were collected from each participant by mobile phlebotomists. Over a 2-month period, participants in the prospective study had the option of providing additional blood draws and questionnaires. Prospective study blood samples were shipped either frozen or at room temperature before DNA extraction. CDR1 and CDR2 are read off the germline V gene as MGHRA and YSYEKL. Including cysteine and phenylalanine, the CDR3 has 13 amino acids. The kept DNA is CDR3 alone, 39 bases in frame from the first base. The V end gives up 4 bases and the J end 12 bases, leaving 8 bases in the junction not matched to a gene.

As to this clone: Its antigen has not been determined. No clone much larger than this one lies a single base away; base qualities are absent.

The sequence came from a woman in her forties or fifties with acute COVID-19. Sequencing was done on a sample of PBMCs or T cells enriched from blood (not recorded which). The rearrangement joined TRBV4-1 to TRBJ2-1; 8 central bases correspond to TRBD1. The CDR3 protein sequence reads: CASSPGQGLVQFF. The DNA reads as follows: TGCGCCAGCAGCCCCGGACAGGGATTAGTGCAGTTCTTC.